This TCR beta chain was observed in a study of T cell changes during pregnancy in multiple sclerosis. V shed 4 bases, J shed 2 bases, and the junction held 1 base outside the gene matches. The CDR3 sequence is 13 residues long. CDR1 and CDR2 from the germline V gene are KGHSH and LQKENI. The repertoire was sequenced with immunoSEQ multiplex PCR; TCRdb's copy has only in-frame clones and lacks some. The sample shows more than 60,000 clones, about 91% of them seen only once. The chain carries TRBV18 and TRBJ1-2, with 7 positions matching TRBD1. The TCR sequence derives from a female donor in good health, enrolled as a control in a pregnancy study. The material was CD4+ T cells from peripheral blood mononuclear cells, obtained in the third trimester of pregnancy. CDR3 sequence reads: CASSLQGNYGYTF. CDR3 nucleotide sequence: TGTGCCAGCTCACTACAGGGGAACTATGGCTACACCTTC.